Here is one T cell receptor beta chain with its context. This entry is derived from a study of blood T cell repertoires in COVID-19. Study as a whole: T cells, B-cell-depleted T cells, or PBMCs supplied cDNA or gDNA.

Sequenced by immunoSEQ multiplex PCR; TCRdb stores in-frame clones only, minus some. The sample has fewer than 350,000 clones; around nine tenths are singletons. Participants were aged 18 to 89 years from around 26 US areas. Assignments of participants to cohorts depended upon their own reported clinical history. Someone with COVID-19 had been met by exposed participants within 2 weeks before study entry. What was sequenced was PBMCs or T cells enriched from blood (not recorded which). The TCR originated in a woman aged 25 to 39 who had been exposed to COVID-19.

The CDR3: CASRSQGAGGYTF. The CDR3 DNA follows: TGTGCCAGCAGAAGCCAGGGGGCGGGTGGCTACACCTTC. J is TRBJ1-2 and V is TRBV6-5; 8 bases are shared with TRBD1. This CDR3 has 13 amino acids. Trimming at V came to 6 bases and at J to 7 bases, leaving 7 bases not matched to a gene. From germline, CDR1 is MNHEY and CDR2 SVGAGI.